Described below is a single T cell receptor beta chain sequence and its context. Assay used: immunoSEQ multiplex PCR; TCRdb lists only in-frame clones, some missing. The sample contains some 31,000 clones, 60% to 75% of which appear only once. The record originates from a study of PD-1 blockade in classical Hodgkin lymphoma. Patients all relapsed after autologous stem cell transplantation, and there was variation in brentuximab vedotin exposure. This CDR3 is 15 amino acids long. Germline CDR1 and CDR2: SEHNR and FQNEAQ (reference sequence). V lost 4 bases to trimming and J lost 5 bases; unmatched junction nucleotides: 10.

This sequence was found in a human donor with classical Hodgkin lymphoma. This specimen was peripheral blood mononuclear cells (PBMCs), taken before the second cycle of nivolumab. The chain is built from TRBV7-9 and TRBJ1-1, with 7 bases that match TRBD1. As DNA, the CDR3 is TGTGCCAGCAGCTCCGACAGGGTAGTAGGAACTGAAGCTTTCTTT. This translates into CASSSDRVVGTEAFF.